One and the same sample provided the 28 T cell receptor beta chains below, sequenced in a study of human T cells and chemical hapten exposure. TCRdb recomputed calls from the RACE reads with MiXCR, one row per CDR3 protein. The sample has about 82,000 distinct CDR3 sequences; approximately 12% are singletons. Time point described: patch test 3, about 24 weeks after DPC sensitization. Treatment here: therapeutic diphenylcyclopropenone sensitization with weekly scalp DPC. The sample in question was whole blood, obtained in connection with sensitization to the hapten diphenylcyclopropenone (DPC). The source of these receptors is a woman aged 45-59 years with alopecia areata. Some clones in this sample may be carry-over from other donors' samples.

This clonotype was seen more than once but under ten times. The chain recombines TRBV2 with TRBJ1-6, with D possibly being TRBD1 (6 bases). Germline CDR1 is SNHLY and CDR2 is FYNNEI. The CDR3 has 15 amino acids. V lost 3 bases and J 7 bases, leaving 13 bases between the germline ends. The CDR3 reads CASSEPSGENSPLHF. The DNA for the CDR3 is TGTGCCAGCAGTGAGCCCTCAGGGGAAAATTCACCCCTCCACTTT.

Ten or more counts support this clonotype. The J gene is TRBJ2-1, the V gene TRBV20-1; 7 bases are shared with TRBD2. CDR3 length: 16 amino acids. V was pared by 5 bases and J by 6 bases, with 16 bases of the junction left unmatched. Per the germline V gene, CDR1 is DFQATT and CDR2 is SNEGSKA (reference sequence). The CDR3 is CSADSSLAVAVNEQFF. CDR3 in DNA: TGCAGTGCTGATAGTAGCCTAGCGGTTGCGGTCAATGAGCAGTTCTTC.

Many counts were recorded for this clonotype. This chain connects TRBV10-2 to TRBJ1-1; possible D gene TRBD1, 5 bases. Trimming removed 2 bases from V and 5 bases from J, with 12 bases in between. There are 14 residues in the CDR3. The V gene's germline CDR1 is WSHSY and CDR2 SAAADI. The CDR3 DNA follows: TGCGCCAGCAGTGAGAGGGAAGGGGAGACTGAAGCTTTCTTT. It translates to CASSEREGETEAFF.

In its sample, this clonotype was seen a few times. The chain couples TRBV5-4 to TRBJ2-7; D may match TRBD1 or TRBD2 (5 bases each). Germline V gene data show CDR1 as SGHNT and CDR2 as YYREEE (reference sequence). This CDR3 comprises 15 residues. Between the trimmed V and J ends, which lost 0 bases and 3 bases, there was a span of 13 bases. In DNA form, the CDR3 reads TGTGCCAGCAGCTTGGAAGGGACCGCTCGCTACGAGCAGTACTTC. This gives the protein CASSLEGTARYEQYF.

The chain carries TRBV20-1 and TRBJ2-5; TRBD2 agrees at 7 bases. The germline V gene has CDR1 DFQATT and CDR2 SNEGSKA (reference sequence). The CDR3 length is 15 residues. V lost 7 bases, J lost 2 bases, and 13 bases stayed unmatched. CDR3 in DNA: TGCAGTGTTATACCATCCTCGGGGGGACAAGAGACCCAGTACTTC. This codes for CSVIPSSGGQETQYF.

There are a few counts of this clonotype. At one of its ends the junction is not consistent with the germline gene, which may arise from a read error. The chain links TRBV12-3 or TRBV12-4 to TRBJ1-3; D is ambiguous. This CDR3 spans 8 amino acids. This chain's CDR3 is CASSPDSF. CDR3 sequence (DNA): TGTGCCAGCAGCCCGGATTCTTTT.

DNA for the CDR3: TGTGCCAGCAGCGGTCGGACTAGCGGTCCCACAGATACGCAGTATTTT. It codes for CASSGRTSGPTDTQYF. V usage is TRBV9 and J usage is TRBJ2-3, with 10 positions matching TRBD2. The V gene end was trimmed by 3 bases and the J gene end by 2 bases; junction bases not matched to a gene: 6. Germline loops: CDR1 SGDLS, CDR2 YYNGEE. The CDR3 extends over 16 amino acids. The full variable domain, with the rest looked up from reference TRBV9 and TRBJ2-3, is DSGVTQTPKHLITATGQRVTLRCSPRSGDLSVYWYQQSLDQGLQFLIQYYNGEERAKGNILERFSAQQFPDLHSELNLSSLELGDSALYFCASSGRTSGPTDTQYFGPGTRLTVL.

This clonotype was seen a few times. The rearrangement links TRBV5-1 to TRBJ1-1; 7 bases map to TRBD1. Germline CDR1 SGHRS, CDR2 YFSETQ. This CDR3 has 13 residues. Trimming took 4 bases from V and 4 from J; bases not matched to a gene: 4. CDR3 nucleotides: TGCGCCAGCAGCGCGACAGGGATCACTGAAGCTTTCTTT. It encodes CASSATGITEAFF.

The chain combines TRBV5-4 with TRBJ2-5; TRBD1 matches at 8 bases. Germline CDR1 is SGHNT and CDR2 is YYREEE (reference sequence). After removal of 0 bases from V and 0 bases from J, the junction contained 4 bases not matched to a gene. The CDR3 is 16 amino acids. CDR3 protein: CASSLVGGQDQETQYF. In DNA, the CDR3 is TGTGCCAGCAGCTTGGTGGGGGGACAGGACCAAGAGACCCAGTACTTC. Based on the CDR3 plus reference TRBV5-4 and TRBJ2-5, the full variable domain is ETGVTQSPTHLIKTRGQQVTLRCSSQSGHNTVSWYQQALGQGPQFIFQYYREEENGRGNFPPRFSGLQFPNYSSELNVNALELDDSALYLCASSLVGGQDQETQYFGPGTRLLVL.

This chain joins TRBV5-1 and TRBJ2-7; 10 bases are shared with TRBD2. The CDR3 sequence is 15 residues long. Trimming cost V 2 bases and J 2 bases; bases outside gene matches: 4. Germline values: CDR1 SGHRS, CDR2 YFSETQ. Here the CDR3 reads CASSFTGTSAYEQYF. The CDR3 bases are TGCGCCAGCAGCTTTACCGGGACTAGCGCCTACGAGCAGTACTTC.

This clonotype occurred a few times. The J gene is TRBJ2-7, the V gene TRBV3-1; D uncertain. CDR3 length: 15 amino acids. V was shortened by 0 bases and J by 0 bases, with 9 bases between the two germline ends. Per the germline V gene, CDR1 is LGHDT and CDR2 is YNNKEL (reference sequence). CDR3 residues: CASSQDSNPSYEQYF. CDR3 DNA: TGTGCCAGCAGCCAAGATAGCAACCCCTCCTACGAGCAGTACTTC.

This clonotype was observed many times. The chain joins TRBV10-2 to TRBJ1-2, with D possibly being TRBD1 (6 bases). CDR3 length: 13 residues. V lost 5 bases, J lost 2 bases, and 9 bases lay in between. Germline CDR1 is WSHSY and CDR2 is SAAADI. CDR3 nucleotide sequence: TGCGCCAGCAGTCGGGGGGCGAACTATGGCTACACCTTC. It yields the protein CASSRGANYGYTF.

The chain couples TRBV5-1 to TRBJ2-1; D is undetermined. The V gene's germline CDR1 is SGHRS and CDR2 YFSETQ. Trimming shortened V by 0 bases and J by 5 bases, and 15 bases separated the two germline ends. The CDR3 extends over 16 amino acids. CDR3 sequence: CASSLALSSVDNEQFF. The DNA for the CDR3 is TGCGCCAGCAGCTTGGCCCTTTCCTCAGTCGACAATGAGCAGTTCTTC. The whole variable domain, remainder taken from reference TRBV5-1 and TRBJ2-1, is KAGVTQTPRYLIKTRGQQVTLSCSPISGHRSVSWYQQTPGQGLQFLFEYFSETQRNKGNFPGRFSGRQFSNSRSEMNVSTLELGDSALYLCASSLALSSVDNEQFFGPGTRLTVL.

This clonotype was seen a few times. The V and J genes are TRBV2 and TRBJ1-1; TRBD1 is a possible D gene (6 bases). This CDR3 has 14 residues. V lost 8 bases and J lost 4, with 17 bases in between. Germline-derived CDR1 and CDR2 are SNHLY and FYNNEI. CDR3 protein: CASSRQGLGTEAFF. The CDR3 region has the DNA TGTGCCAGCTCTAGGCAGGGGCTCGGCACTGAAGCTTTCTTT.

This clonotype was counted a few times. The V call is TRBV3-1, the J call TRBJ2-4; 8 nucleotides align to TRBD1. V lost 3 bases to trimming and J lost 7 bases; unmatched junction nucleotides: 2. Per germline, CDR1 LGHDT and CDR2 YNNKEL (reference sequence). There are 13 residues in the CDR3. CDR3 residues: CASSHGQGNIQYF. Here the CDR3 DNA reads TGTGCCAGCAGCCATGGACAGGGCAACATTCAGTACTTC.

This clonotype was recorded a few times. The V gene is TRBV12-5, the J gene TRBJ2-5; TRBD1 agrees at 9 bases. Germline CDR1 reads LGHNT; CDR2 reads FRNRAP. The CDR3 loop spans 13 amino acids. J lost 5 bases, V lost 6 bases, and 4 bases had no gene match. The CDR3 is CASGRTGVETQYF. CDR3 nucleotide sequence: TGTGCTAGTGGACGGACAGGGGTCGAGACCCAGTACTTC.

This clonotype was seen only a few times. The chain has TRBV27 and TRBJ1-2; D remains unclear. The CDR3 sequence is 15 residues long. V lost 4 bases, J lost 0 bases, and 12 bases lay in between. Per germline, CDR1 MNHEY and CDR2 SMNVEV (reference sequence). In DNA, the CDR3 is TGTGCCAGCAGTTCAGAGAGCTATCCTAACTATGGCTACACCTTC. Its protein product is CASSSESYPNYGYTF.

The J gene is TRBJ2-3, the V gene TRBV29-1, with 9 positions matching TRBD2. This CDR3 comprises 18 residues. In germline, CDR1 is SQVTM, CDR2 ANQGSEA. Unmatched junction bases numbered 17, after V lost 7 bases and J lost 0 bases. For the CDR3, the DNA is TGCAGCGCCCGTCTCCCGGCTAGCGGGGCTCTGAGCACAGATACGCAGTATTTT. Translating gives CSARLPASGALSTDTQYF.

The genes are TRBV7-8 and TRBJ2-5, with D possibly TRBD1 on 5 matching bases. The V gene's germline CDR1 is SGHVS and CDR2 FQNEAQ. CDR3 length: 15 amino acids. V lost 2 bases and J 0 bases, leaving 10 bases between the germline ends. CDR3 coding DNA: TGTGCCAGCAGCTTAAGTCCAGGGAACCAAGAGACCCAGTACTTC. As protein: CASSLSPGNQETQYF.

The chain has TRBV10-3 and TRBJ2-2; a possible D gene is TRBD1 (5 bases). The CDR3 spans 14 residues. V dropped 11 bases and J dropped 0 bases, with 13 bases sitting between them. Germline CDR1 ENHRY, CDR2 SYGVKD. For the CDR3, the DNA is TGTGCCGCCCAGGGCCTAGCGAACACCGGGGAGCTGTTTTTT. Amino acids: CAAQGLANTGELFF.

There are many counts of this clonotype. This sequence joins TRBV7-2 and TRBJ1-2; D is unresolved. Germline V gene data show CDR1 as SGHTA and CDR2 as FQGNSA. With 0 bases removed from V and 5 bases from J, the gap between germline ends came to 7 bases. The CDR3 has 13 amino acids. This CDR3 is CASSLAGSYGYTF. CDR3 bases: TGTGCCAGCAGCTTAGCCGGGTCTTATGGCTACACCTTC.

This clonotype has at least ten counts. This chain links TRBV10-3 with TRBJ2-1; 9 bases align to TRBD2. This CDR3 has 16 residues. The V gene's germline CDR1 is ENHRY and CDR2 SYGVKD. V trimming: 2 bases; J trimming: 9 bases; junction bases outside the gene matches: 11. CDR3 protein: CAISERSGRGFGEQFF. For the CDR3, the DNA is TGTGCCATCAGTGAGCGTAGCGGGAGAGGATTCGGTGAGCAGTTCTTC.

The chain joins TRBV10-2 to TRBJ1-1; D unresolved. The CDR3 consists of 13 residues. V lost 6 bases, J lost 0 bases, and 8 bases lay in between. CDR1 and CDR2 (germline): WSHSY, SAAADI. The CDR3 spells CASSARLNTEAFF. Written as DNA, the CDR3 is TGCGCCAGCAGCGCCCGTTTGAACACTGAAGCTTTCTTT.

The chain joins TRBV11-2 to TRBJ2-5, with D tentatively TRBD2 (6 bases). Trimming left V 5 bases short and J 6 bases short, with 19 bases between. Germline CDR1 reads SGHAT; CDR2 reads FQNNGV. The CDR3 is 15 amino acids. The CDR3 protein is CASSRLWVGGQTQYF. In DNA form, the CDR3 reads TGTGCCAGCAGCAGACTGTGGGTCGGGGGACAGACCCAGTACTTC.

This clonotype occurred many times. Here the CDR3 DNA reads TGCAGCGCCATGGTAAGGCATAGCAATCAGCCCCAGCATTTT. This translates into CSAMVRHSNQPQHF. The V and J genes are TRBV20-1 and TRBJ1-5; D uncertain. The length of the CDR3 is 14 residues. Germline V gene lookup returns CDR1 DFQATT and CDR2 SNEGSKA (reference sequence).

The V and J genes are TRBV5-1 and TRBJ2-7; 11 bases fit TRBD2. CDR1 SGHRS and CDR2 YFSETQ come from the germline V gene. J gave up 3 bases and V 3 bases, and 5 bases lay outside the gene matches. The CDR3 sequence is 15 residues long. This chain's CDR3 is CASSSLAGGYYEQYF. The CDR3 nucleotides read TGCGCCAGCAGCTCCCTAGCGGGGGGCTACTACGAGCAGTACTTC.

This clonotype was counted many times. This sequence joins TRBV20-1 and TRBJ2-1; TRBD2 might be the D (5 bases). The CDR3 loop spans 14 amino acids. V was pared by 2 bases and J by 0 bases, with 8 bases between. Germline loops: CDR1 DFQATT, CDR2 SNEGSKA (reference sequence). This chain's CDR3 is CSARTGISYNEQFF. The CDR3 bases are TGCAGTGCTAGAACGGGAATCTCCTACAATGAGCAGTTCTTC.

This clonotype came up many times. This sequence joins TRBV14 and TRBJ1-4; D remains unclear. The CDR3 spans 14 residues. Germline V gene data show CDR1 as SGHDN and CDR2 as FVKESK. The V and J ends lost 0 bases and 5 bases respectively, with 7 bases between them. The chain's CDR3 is CASSQDPGNEKLFF. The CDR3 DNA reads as TGTGCCAGCAGCCAAGATCCCGGGAATGAAAAACTGTTTTTT.